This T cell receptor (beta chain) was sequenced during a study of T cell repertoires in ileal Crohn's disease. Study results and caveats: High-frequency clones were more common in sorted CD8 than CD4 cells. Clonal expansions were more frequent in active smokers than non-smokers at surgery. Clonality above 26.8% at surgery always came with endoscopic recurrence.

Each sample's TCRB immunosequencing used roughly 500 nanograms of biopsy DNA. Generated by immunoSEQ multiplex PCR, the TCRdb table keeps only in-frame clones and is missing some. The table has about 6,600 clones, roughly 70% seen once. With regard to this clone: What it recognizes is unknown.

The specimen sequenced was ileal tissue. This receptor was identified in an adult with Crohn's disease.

The CDR3 nucleotides are TGTGCCAGCAGCACCGGGACTAGCGGGGGATCGATATTTTTCAATGAGCAGTTCTTC. This encodes CASSTGTSGGSIFFNEQFF. The rearrangement uses TRBV5-4 and TRBJ2-1, with 14 bases fitting TRBD2. There are 19 residues in the CDR3. Germline loops: CDR1 SGHNT, CDR2 YYREEE (reference sequence). V trimming: 4 bases; J trimming: 6 bases; junction bases outside the gene matches: 15.